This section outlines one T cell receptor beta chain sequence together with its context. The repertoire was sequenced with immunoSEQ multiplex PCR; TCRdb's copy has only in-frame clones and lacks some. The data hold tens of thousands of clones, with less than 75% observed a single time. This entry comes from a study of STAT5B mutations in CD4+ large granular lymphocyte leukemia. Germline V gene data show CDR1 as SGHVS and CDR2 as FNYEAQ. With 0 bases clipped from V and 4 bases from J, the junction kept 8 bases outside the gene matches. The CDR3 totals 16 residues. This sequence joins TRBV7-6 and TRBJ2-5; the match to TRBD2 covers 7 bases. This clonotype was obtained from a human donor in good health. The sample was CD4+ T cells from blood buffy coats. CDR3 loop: CASSLAINWGGETQYF. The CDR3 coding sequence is TGTGCCAGCAGCTTAGCGATCAACTGGGGGGGAGAGACCCAGTACTTC.